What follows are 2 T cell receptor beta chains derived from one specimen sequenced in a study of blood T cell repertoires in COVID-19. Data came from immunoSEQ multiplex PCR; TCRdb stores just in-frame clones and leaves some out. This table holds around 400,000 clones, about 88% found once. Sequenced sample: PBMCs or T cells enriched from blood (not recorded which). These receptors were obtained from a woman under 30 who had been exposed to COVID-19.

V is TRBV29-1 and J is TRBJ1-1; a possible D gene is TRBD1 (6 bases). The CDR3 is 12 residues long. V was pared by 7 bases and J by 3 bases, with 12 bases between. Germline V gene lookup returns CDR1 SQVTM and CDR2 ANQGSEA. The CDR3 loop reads CSAGGGYTEAFF. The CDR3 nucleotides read TGCAGCGCCGGCGGGGGCTACACTGAAGCTTTCTTT.

The CDR3 loop reads CARSLLGNTDTQYF. The DNA of the CDR3 is TGTGCCAGAAGCTTGCTCGGGAACACAGATACGCAGTATTTT. The V gene is TRBV5-3, the J gene TRBJ2-3; possible D gene TRBD2, 5 bases. TRBV5-3 falls under the ORF class, with uncertain function. The CDR3 spans 14 residues. V was trimmed by 1 base and J by 2 bases, leaving 8 bases between them.